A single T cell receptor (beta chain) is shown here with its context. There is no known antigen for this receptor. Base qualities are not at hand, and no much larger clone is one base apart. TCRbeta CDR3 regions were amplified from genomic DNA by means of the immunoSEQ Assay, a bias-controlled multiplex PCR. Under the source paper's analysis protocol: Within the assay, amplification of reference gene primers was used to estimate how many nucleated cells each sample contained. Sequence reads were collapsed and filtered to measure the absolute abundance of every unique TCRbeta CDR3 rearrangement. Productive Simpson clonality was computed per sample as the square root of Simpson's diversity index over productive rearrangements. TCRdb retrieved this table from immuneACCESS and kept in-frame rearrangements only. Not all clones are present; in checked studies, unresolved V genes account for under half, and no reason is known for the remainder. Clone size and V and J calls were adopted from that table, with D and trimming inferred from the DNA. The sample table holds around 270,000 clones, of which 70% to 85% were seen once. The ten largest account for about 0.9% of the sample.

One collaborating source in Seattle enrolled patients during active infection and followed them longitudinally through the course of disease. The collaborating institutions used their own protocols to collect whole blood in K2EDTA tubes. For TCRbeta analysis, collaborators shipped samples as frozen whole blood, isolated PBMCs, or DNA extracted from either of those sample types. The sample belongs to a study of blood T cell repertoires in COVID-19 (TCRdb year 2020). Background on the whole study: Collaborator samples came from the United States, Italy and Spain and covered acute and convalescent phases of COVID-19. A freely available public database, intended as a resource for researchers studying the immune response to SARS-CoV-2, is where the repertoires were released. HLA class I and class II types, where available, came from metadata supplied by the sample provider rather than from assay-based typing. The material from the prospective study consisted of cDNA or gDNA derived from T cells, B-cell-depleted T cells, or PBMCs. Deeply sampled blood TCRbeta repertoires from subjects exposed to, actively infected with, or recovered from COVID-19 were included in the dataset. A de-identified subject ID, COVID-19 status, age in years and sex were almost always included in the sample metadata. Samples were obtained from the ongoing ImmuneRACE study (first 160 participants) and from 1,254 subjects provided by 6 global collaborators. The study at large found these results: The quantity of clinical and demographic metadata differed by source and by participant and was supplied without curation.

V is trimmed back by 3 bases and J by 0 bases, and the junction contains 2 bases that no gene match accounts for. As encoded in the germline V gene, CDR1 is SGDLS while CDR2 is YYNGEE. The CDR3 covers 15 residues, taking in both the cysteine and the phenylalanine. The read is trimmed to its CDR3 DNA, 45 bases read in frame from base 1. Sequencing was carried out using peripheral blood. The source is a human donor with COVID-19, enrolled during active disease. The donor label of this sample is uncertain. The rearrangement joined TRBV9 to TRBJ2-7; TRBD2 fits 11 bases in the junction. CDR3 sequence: CASSAGTSGSYEQYF. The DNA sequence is TGTGCCAGCAGCGCTGGGACTAGCGGCTCCTACGAGCAGTACTTC.